A selection of T cell receptor beta chains follows, all from one sample in a study of blood T cell repertoires in COVID-19. Sequenced by immunoSEQ multiplex PCR; TCRdb stores in-frame clones only, minus some. Seen here are more than 300,000 clones, around nine tenths observed once, and the top ten hold 6% to 8%. The sequenced sample was peripheral blood. The receptors derive from a woman aged 70-85 years with COVID-19, enrolled during active disease. Each CDR3 is given with its conserved first and last residue. The D gene is left open where the match is weak. Clone size appears in some rows only: once, few, many, or a class for an expanded clone.

j_gene: TRBJ1-1
d_gene: .
v_gene: TRBV19
abundance: .
CDR3aa: CASSIAGGTEAFF
CDR3nt: TGTGCCAGTAGTATAGCCGGGGGCACTGAAGCTTTCTTT

j_gene: TRBJ2-7
d_gene: .
v_gene: TRBV28
abundance: .
CDR3aa: CASSSPQGQYF
CDR3nt: TGTGCCAGCAGTTCCCCACAGGGGCAGTACTTC

j_gene: TRBJ2-5
d_gene: .
v_gene: TRBV7-7
abundance: .
CDR3aa: CASSRRRQETQYF
CDR3nt: TGTGCCAGCAGCCGTCGGAGGCAGGAGACCCAGTACTTC

j_gene: TRBJ1-1
d_gene: .
v_gene: TRBV28
abundance: .
CDR3aa: CASRKNTEAFF
CDR3nt: TGTGCCTCTCGTAAGAACACTGAAGCTTTCTTT

j_gene: TRBJ1-5
d_gene: .
v_gene: TRBV2
abundance: .
CDR3aa: CASSQGVNQPQHF
CDR3nt: TGTGCCAGCTCACAAGGGGTCAATCAGCCCCAGCATTTT

j_gene: TRBJ2-3
d_gene: TRBD1
v_gene: TRBV3-1/TRBV3-2
abundance: .
CDR3aa: CASSRGQGASTDTQYF
CDR3nt: TGTGCCAGCAGCCGCGGACAGGGTGCTAGCACAGATACGCAGTATTTT

j_gene: TRBJ1-4
d_gene: TRBD1
v_gene: TRBV30
abundance: .
CDR3aa: CAWSRQGAQGEKLFF
CDR3nt: TGTGCCTGGAGCCGCCAGGGGGCGCAGGGTGAAAAACTGTTTTTT

j_gene: TRBJ1-2
d_gene: TRBD1
v_gene: TRBV4-3
abundance: few
CDR3aa: CASSQEQGAGYGYTF
CDR3nt: TGCGCCAGCAGCCAAGAACAGGGGGCAGGATATGGCTACACCTTC

j_gene: TRBJ1-1
d_gene: TRBD1
v_gene: TRBV5-1
abundance: .
CDR3aa: CASSLGAGGDTEAFF
CDR3nt: TGCGCCAGCAGCTTGGGGGCAGGGGGCGACACTGAAGCTTTCTTT

j_gene: TRBJ1-4
d_gene: TRBD1
v_gene: TRBV12-3/TRBV12-4
abundance: .
CDR3aa: CASSRQGRFF
CDR3nt: TGTGCCAGCAGTCGACAGGGAAGGTTTTTT

j_gene: TRBJ1-1
d_gene: .
v_gene: TRBV28
abundance: .
CDR3aa: CAGNGGTEAFF
CDR3nt: TGTGCCGGCAACGGAGGGACTGAAGCTTTCTTT

j_gene: TRBJ1-5
d_gene: .
v_gene: TRBV11-3
abundance: .
CDR3aa: CASSLRGTGLPQPQHF
CDR3nt: TGTGCCAGCAGCTTGAGAGGAACCGGACTTCCTCAGCCCCAGCATTTT

j_gene: TRBJ2-2
d_gene: TRBD1
v_gene: TRBV11-3
abundance: .
CDR3aa: CASSERQGTGELFF
CDR3nt: TGTGCCAGCAGCGAAAGACAGGGGACCGGGGAGCTGTTTTTT

j_gene: TRBJ1-1
d_gene: .
v_gene: TRBV12-3/TRBV12-4
abundance: .
CDR3aa: CASSRRDRAFF
CDR3nt: TGTGCCAGCAGCAGGAGGGATAGGGCTTTCTTT

j_gene: TRBJ1-1
d_gene: TRBD1
v_gene: TRBV27
abundance: .
CDR3aa: CASSLPLQGAQAFF
CDR3nt: TGTGCCAGCAGTTTACCCTTACAGGGGGCGCAAGCTTTCTTT

j_gene: TRBJ2-2
d_gene: TRBD2
v_gene: TRBV6-5
abundance: .
CDR3aa: CASRRGTSDTGELFF
CDR3nt: TGTGCCAGCAGGAGAGGGACTAGCGACACCGGGGAGCTGTTTTTT

j_gene: TRBJ1-1
d_gene: .
v_gene: TRBV13
abundance: .
CDR3aa: CASSSETGNTEAFF
CDR3nt: TGTGCCAGCAGCTCAGAGACGGGGAACACTGAAGCTTTCTTT

j_gene: TRBJ1-1
d_gene: TRBD1
v_gene: TRBV24-1
abundance: .
CDR3aa: CATSDQDRGIKDEAFF
CDR3nt: TGTGCCACCAGTGATCAAGACAGGGGCATTAAGGATGAAGCTTTCTTT

j_gene: TRBJ2-7
d_gene: .
v_gene: TRBV4-3
abundance: .
CDR3aa: CASSHGGLAPYSYEQYF
CDR3nt: TGCGCCAGCAGTCACGGGGGGCTAGCGCCCTACTCCTACGAGCAGTACTTC

j_gene: TRBJ2-7
d_gene: .
v_gene: TRBV5-1
abundance: .
CDR3aa: CASSRQGGWEEQYF
CDR3nt: TGCGCCTCCTCGAGACAGGGAGGTTGGGAAGAGCAGTACTTC

j_gene: TRBJ1-1
d_gene: TRBD1
v_gene: TRBV4-1
abundance: .
CDR3aa: CAPRGNWTGEAFF
CDR3nt: TGCGCCCCTAGGGGCAACTGGACAGGGGAAGCTTTCTTT

j_gene: TRBJ1-5
d_gene: .
v_gene: TRBV5-6
abundance: .
CDR3aa: CASSLAGFQPQHF
CDR3nt: TGTGCCAGCAGCTTGGCCGGGTTCCAGCCCCAGCATTTT

j_gene: TRBJ1-1
d_gene: .
v_gene: TRBV12-5
abundance: .
CDR3aa: CASGVSTEAFF
CDR3nt: TGTGCTAGTGGAGTTAGTACTGAAGCTTTCTTT

j_gene: TRBJ2-1
d_gene: TRBD1
v_gene: TRBV6-5
abundance: .
CDR3aa: CASSRTGSPANEQFF
CDR3nt: TGTGCCAGCAGCAGGACAGGATCCCCGGCAAATGAGCAGTTCTTC

j_gene: TRBJ1-1
d_gene: TRBD1
v_gene: TRBV10-1
abundance: .
CDR3aa: CASRNREEPKQGLETEAFF
CDR3nt: TGCGCCAGCAGGAATCGAGAGGAACCGAAACAGGGGCTGGAGACTGAAGCTTTCTTT

j_gene: TRBJ1-3
d_gene: TRBD1
v_gene: TRBV28
abundance: .
CDR3aa: CASSPPGTGTGNTIYF
CDR3nt: TGTGCCAGCAGTCCACCGGGGACAGGGACCGGAAACACCATATATTTT

j_gene: TRBJ2-7
d_gene: TRBD2
v_gene: TRBV30
abundance: .
CDR3aa: CASGVNYEQYF
CDR3nt: TGTGCCAGCGGGGTTAACTACGAGCAGTACTTC

j_gene: TRBJ1-5
d_gene: TRBD1
v_gene: TRBV19
abundance: .
CDR3aa: CASHRGRANQPQHF
CDR3nt: TGTGCCAGCCACAGGGGTCGCGCCAATCAGCCCCAGCATTTT

j_gene: TRBJ2-1
d_gene: TRBD2
v_gene: TRBV23-1
abundance: .
CDR3aa: CARSRSGGASYNEQFF
CDR3nt: TGCGCCCGCAGTCGGAGCGGGGGGGCCTCCTACAATGAGCAGTTCTTC

j_gene: TRBJ1-1
d_gene: .
v_gene: TRBV21-1
abundance: .
CDR3aa: CASSTSGLICTEAFF
CDR3nt: TGTGCCAGCAGCACGAGCGGTCTAATATGCACTGAAGCTTTCTTT

j_gene: TRBJ1-1
d_gene: .
v_gene: TRBV7-2
abundance: .
CDR3aa: CASSFTGTTNTEAFF
CDR3nt: TGTGCCAGCAGCTTCACTGGGACTACGAACACTGAAGCTTTCTTT

j_gene: TRBJ2-3
d_gene: .
v_gene: TRBV30
abundance: .
CDR3aa: CAWSAGLFTDTQYF
CDR3nt: TGTGCCTGGAGTGCGGGACTCTTCACAGATACGCAGTATTTT

j_gene: TRBJ2-5
d_gene: TRBD2
v_gene: TRBV5-4
abundance: .
CDR3aa: CASSLDRGGLEETQYF
CDR3nt: TGTGCCAGCAGCTTGGATCGGGGGGGCCTTGAAGAGACCCAGTACTTC

j_gene: TRBJ1-1
d_gene: .
v_gene: TRBV12-3/TRBV12-4
abundance: .
CDR3aa: CASSFRNTEAFF
CDR3nt: TGTGCCAGCAGTTTCAGGAACACTGAAGCTTTCTTT

j_gene: TRBJ2-1
d_gene: TRBD2
v_gene: TRBV5-8
abundance: .
CDR3aa: CASSLRGGNHNEQFF
CDR3nt: TGTGCCAGCAGCTTGCGGGGGGGCAACCACAATGAGCAGTTCTTC

j_gene: TRBJ2-7
d_gene: TRBD1
v_gene: TRBV7-6
abundance: .
CDR3aa: CASSLGLGQGYEQYF
CDR3nt: TGTGCCAGCAGCTTAGGTCTAGGACAGGGCTACGAGCAGTACTTC

j_gene: TRBJ1-1
d_gene: TRBD1
v_gene: TRBV5-1
abundance: once
CDR3aa: CASSRQGEWTEAFF
CDR3nt: TGCGCCAGCAGCAGGCAGGGGGAATGGACTGAAGCTTTCTTT

j_gene: TRBJ1-2
d_gene: .
v_gene: TRBV2
abundance: .
CDR3aa: CASSEGEVYGYTF
CDR3nt: TGTGCCAGCAGTGAAGGGGAGGTCTATGGCTACACCTTC

j_gene: TRBJ1-4
d_gene: .
v_gene: TRBV3-1/TRBV3-2
abundance: .
CDR3aa: CASSQDSWEVGEKLFF
CDR3nt: TGTGCCAGCAGCCAAGATTCTTGGGAGGTCGGTGAAAAACTGTTTTTT

j_gene: TRBJ2-3
d_gene: .
v_gene: TRBV7-9
abundance: .
CDR3aa: CASSTTSGSYNEEYF
CDR3nt: TGTGCCAGCAGCACGACCTCGGGAAGCTACAATGAAGAGTATTTT

j_gene: TRBJ2-7
d_gene: .
v_gene: TRBV6-6
abundance: .
CDR3aa: CASRQAAYEQYF
CDR3nt: TGTGCCAGCAGACAGGCCGCCTACGAGCAGTACTTC

j_gene: TRBJ1-5
d_gene: TRBD1
v_gene: TRBV2
abundance: .
CDR3aa: CASQRDSANQPQHF
CDR3nt: TGTGCCAGCCAACGGGACAGCGCTAATCAGCCCCAGCATTTT

j_gene: TRBJ2-7
d_gene: .
v_gene: TRBV3-1/TRBV3-2
abundance: .
CDR3aa: CASSHQGTPLLGQYF
CDR3nt: TGTGCCAGCAGCCATCAGGGGACACCCCTGCTCGGGCAGTACTTC

j_gene: TRBJ1-1
d_gene: .
v_gene: TRBV5-1
abundance: .
CDR3aa: CASSLVGGNTEAFF
CDR3nt: TGCGCCAGCAGCTTGGTTGGCGGGAACACTGAAGCTTTCTTT

j_gene: TRBJ2-1
d_gene: TRBD2
v_gene: TRBV3-1/TRBV3-2
abundance: .
CDR3aa: CASSPHPFGAGSSYNEQFF
CDR3nt: TGTGCCAGCAGCCCCCACCCCTTCGGAGCGGGGAGCTCCTACAATGAGCAGTTCTTC

j_gene: TRBJ1-1
d_gene: .
v_gene: TRBV6-5
abundance: .
CDR3aa: CASHRAEDTEAFF
CDR3nt: TGTGCCAGCCACAGGGCGGAGGACACTGAAGCTTTCTTT

j_gene: TRBJ2-2
d_gene: .
v_gene: TRBV18
abundance: .
CDR3aa: CASSPNRAQNTGELFF
CDR3nt: TGTGCCAGCTCACCAAACAGGGCCCAGAACACCGGGGAGCTGTTTTTT

j_gene: TRBJ1-1
d_gene: .
v_gene: TRBV9
abundance: .
CDR3aa: CASSPTAGRGTEAFF
CDR3nt: TGTGCCAGCAGCCCAACCGCAGGGCGGGGCACTGAAGCTTTCTTT

j_gene: TRBJ2-5
d_gene: TRBD2
v_gene: TRBV5-4
abundance: .
CDR3aa: CASSSEAGGSLKTQYF
CDR3nt: TGTGCCAGCAGCTCAGAAGCGGGGGGCTCTTTGAAGACCCAGTACTTC

j_gene: TRBJ1-2
d_gene: TRBD1
v_gene: TRBV5-1
abundance: .
CDR3aa: CASSFYTGGAKDGYTF
CDR3nt: TGCGCCAGCAGCTTCTATACAGGGGGCGCGAAAGACGGCTACACCTTC

j_gene: TRBJ1-1
d_gene: TRBD1
v_gene: TRBV5-5
abundance: .
CDR3aa: CASSLSTGMNTEAFF
CDR3nt: TGTGCCAGCAGCTTATCGACAGGGATGAACACTGAAGCTTTCTTT

j_gene: TRBJ2-2
d_gene: .
v_gene: TRBV18
abundance: .
CDR3aa: CASSPLDIANTGELFF
CDR3nt: TGTGCCAGCTCACCCCTAGATATCGCGAACACCGGGGAGCTGTTTTTT

j_gene: TRBJ2-2
d_gene: .
v_gene: TRBV19
abundance: .
CDR3aa: CASSIGRTSGELFF
CDR3nt: TGTGCCAGTAGTATAGGCAGGACATCCGGGGAGCTGTTTTTT